These T cell receptor beta chains were read from a single sample in a study of blood T cell repertoires in COVID-19. Profiling relied on immunoSEQ multiplex PCR, and the TCRdb table lists in-frame clones only, not all of them. There are nearly 65,000 clones in the sample; around four fifths occur only once, and 9% to 15% lies in the top ten. Sample: peripheral blood. These receptors were obtained from a human donor in a cohort sampled during active COVID-19. Both conserved end residues are part of each CDR3. Fields, in order: J gene, clone size, V gene, D gene, CDR3 protein, CDR3 DNA. A D gene is named only where the DNA matches it firmly. Clone size, where shown, is once, few, many, or a class for clones that have expanded.

>TRBJ1-5|-|TRBV18|-
CASSQHRATNQPQHF
TGTGCCAGCTCACAACACAGGGCCACCAATCAGCCCCAGCATTTT
>TRBJ2-7|-|TRBV9|TRBD2
CASSAQGLAGELNEQYF
TGTGCCAGCAGCGCCCAGGGACTAGCGGGAGAATTGAACGAGCAGTACTTC
>TRBJ1-5|-|TRBV18|-
CASSPRPGSNQPQHF
TGTGCCAGCTCACCACGGCCGGGAAGCAATCAGCCCCAGCATTTT
>TRBJ2-6|-|TRBV27|-
CASSPFSGANVLTF
TGTGCCAGCAGTCCCTTCTCTGGGGCCAACGTCCTGACTTTC
>TRBJ1-2|-|TRBV14|TRBD1
CASSFGQGYGYTF
TGTGCCAGCAGCTTTGGACAGGGCTATGGCTACACCTTC
>TRBJ2-5|once|TRBV6-5|TRBD1
CASSYGLQGQTQYF
TGTGCCAGCAGTTACGGGTTACAGGGGCAGACCCAGTACTTC
>TRBJ2-7|-|TRBV24-1|TRBD2
CATRGGLADYEQYF
TGTGCCACCCGGGGCGGACTAGCGGACTACGAGCAGTACTTC
>TRBJ2-7|-|TRBV11-3|-
CASSSSDRNEQYF
TGTGCCAGCAGCTCCTCCGACAGGAACGAGCAGTACTTC
>TRBJ1-1|few|TRBV7-9|-
CASSGANGVVDTEAFF
TGTGCCAGCAGTGGGGCGAATGGCGTCGTGGACACTGAAGCTTTCTTT
>TRBJ1-4|-|TRBV5-8|-
CASSGGLNEKLFF
TGTGCCAGCAGCGGCGGGCTAAATGAAAAACTGTTTTTT
>TRBJ2-7|-|TRBV7-9|-
CASSPVGTSAREQYF
TGTGCCAGCAGTCCCGTCGGGACTTCTGCCCGCGAGCAGTACTTC
>TRBJ2-7|-|TRBV29-1|-
CSVEDLAGTKGEQYF
TGCAGCGTTGAAGATCTTGCGGGAACCAAAGGGGAGCAGTACTTC
>TRBJ2-7|few|TRBV24-1|-
CATSDGRDYEQYF
TGTGCCACCAGTGATGGCAGGGACTACGAGCAGTACTTC
>TRBJ2-7|-|TRBV7-2|TRBD2
CASSVGTGGDEQYF
TGTGCCAGCAGCGTAGGGACGGGAGGGGACGAGCAGTACTTC
>TRBJ1-4|-|TRBV30|TRBD1
CAWSVGTGGEKLFF
TGTGCCTGGAGTGTGGGGACAGGGGGCGAAAAACTGTTTTTT
>TRBJ1-4|-|TRBV5-4|TRBD1
CASSAGTGDEKLFF
TGTGCCAGCAGCGCCGGGACAGGAGATGAAAAACTGTTTTTT